This TCR beta chain was sequenced in a study of blood T cells in healthy people across ages. Study-level points and caveats: Roughly linear age-related decline in beta diversity appeared, significant by age around 42.

Next came a second PCR, run for about 6 to 12 cycles, which used a sample-barcoded 5' primer along with a J-beta primer mix. A single record per CDR3 protein comes from TCRdb applying MiXCR to the 5' RACE reads. The repertoire includes some 940,000 distinct CDR3 sequences, 25% to 30% of them detected once, and about 9.4% sits in the top ten. Comment on this clonotype: Its cognate antigen is unknown.

This CDR3 is built from 16 residues. CDR1 is MDHEN, CDR2 SYDVKM, per germline. V lost 5 bases to trimming and J lost 2 bases, with 17 bases between them. The data also belong to a second study, concerning T cells of mothers and their children. As that study records: Three healthy Caucasian mothers gave samples, and so did their six children.

Input material: blood. This TCR was recovered from a woman aged 40 to 50 in good health. The rearrangement joins TRBV28 to TRBJ2-3; D is perhaps TRBD2 (5 bases). The CDR3 sequence is CASSPRAEVFTDTQYF. DNA of the CDR3: TGTGCCAGCAGTCCTCGAGCGGAGGTGTTCACAGATACGCAGTATTTT. Based on the CDR3 plus reference TRBV28 and TRBJ2-3, the full variable domain is DVKVTQSSRYLVKRTGEKVFLECVQDMDHENMFWYRQDPGLGLRLIYFSYDVKMKEKGDIPEGYSVSREKKERFSLILESASTNQTSMYLCASSPRAEVFTDTQYFGPGTRLTVL.